By sample share, the clone carrying this T cell receptor beta chain is medium-sized. Trimming removed 1 base from V and 2 bases from J, with 20 bases in between. The CDR3 has 18 amino acids. CDR1 and CDR2 from the germline V gene are SGHDT and YYEEEE. This record comes from a study of blood T cell repertoires in COVID-19. Only in-frame clones appear in the TCRdb table, and some are missing; sequencing was by immunoSEQ multiplex PCR. The repertoire holds fewer than 100,000 clones, with more than 70% as singletons. V gene TRBV5-6 combines with J gene TRBJ2-3; D gene uncertain. The TCR originated in a man between 65 and 79 years old with acute or convalescent COVID-19. Sequencing was done on a sample of peripheral blood. CDR3 nucleotide sequence: TGTGCCAGCAGCTTGTTCCGAGGTGTCCCCACCCCCACAGATACGCAGTATTTT. It yields the protein CASSLFRGVPTPTDTQYF.